This T cell receptor beta chain was documented in a study of identical twins listed by TCRdb under 2016. Study-level background: The study deep-sequenced TCR alpha and beta repertoires from monozygotic twins, unrelated adults of various ages and cord blood to test whether fetal clonotypes persist. To rule out contamination, replicate twin experiments were performed at different times with different library preparation protocols. What the study reported, not specific to this receptor: Recombination models systematically underestimated out-of-frame TCR alpha sharing in monozygotic twins but agreed with sharing between unrelated individuals. Out-of-frame TCR alpha sequences shared between twins showed an excess of low generation-probability sequences compared with coincidental sharing between unrelated individuals. Excess twin sharing in beta out-of-frame sequences was weaker because fewer shared sequences lowered the signal-to-noise ratio. Abundant cord blood beta clonotypes carried fewer insertions; young adult naive repertoires showed a weaker similar trend, while memory repertoires showed none. Zero-insertion analyses could be partly confounded by invariant T cells such as MAIT and iNKT, although diverse VJ usage argued against such confounding for most clonotypes. Conclusions relied on cross-sectional statistical analysis, since the same donors could not be followed over many years.

The receptor library was made with 5' RACE. Sequencer: Illumina HiSeq 2000. A universal primer binding site was introduced by template switching, and a unique molecular identifier was present in the final cDNA, enabling accurate counting of TCR cDNA molecules. Specific primers in the conserved constant-segment region were used to synthesize first-strand cDNA for the TCR alpha and beta chains. To control for contamination, every cDNA library carried two barcodes: a SMART-Mk sample barcode plus Illumina barcodes. TruSeq adapter sequences and Illumina sample barcodes were added in two successive PCR steps. The Illumina HiSeq platform was used with custom primers to sequence TCR alpha and beta cDNA libraries. The paper's processing steps were these. MiGEC processed the raw reads to extract unique molecular identifiers, while MiXCR was used to determine the CDR3 positions. For each individual, recombination models were inferred using an EM algorithm with the repgenHMM and IGoR tools. The tcR package in R was used for shared clonotype analysis, with sharing normalized by the product of cloneset sizes. Out-of-frame nonproductive sequences were analyzed to study raw recombination free of thymic and clonal selection effects. In TCRdb, the public reads were trimmed at Q25 with fastp and aligned with MiXCR, with productive beta chains retained. Identical CDR3 proteins give one entry, which carries the most common genes and DNA. TCRdb, rather than the study authors, made the V and J calls. This sample holds about 1.7 million distinct CDR3 sequences; roughly a third were observed only once. The top ten clonotypes cover about 0.25% of the sample.

Every donor in the study was a healthy Caucasian. Regarding this clonotype: It lacks a known antigen. The input lacks base qualities; no much larger clone sits a single base away.

The TCR originated in a newborn girl in good health. What was sequenced was cord blood.

The CDR3 corresponds to CASSFMGSENIQYF. The sequenced DNA is TGTGCCAGCAGTTTCATGGGTAGCGAAAACATTCAGTACTTC. The sequence is built from TRBV27 and TRBJ2-7; a weak D assignment points to TRBD2 (5 bases agree). Judging by the DNA end, TRBJ2-4 fits better; the J call may be wrong. Based on the germline V gene (reference sequence), the CDR1 and CDR2 sequences are MNHEY and SMNVEV. The CDR3 spans 14 residues, from the cysteine through the phenylalanine. Of the read, only the CDR3 DNA is kept; its 42 bases are in frame from base 1.